Included here is one T cell receptor beta chain sequence, with context. This clone came up a few times. Its antigen is unknown. No quality values exist for individual bases; no much larger clone is one base distant. Libraries were made using the immunoSEQ multiplex PCR assay. TCRdb stores this immuneACCESS table with in-frame sequences only. Part of the clones is absent; in the studies checked, under half of the shortfall reflects unresolved V genes, and no reason is known for the rest. The table for this sample lists under 65,000 clones; less than 95% of them were counted only once. The ten largest clones capture 2.5% to 3% of the sample. Trimming takes 5 bases from V and 8 bases from J, and the germline ends sit 12 bases apart. CDR3 length: 12 amino acids, cysteine to phenylalanine. Of the read, only the CDR3 DNA is kept; its 36 bases are in frame from base 1. The germline V gene yields SNHLY for CDR1 and FYNNEI for CDR2.

These data are taken from a study of T cell changes during pregnancy in multiple sclerosis (dated by TCRdb to between 2017 and 2020). Looking at the study overall: Changes in the T cell repertoire over the course of pregnancy were examined in this study in women with multiple sclerosis.

Source: CD8+ T cells from peripheral blood mononuclear cells, taken after pregnancy. This sequence uses TRBV2 and TRBJ1-2, with TRBD1 tentatively as D gene (5 bases match). The sequence was obtained from a female donor with multiple sclerosis, enrolled in a pregnancy study. The DNA sequence is as follows: TGTGCCAGCAGTAGCAGGGAATCGGGCTACACCTTC. This is translated as CASSSRESGYTF.